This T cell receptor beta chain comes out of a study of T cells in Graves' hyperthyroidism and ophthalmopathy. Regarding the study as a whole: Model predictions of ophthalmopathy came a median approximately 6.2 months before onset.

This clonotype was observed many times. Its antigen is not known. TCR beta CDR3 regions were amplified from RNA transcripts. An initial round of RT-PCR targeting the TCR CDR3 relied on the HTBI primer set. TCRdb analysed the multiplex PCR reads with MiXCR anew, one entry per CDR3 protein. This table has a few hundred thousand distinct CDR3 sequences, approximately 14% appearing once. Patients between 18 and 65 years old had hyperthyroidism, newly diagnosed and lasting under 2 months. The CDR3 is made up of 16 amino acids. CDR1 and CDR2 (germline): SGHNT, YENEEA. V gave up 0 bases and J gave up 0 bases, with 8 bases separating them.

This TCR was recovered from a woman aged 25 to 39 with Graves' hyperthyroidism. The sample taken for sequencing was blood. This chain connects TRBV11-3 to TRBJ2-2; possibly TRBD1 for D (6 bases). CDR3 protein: CASSLDQGTNTGELFF. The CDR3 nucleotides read TGTGCCAGCAGCTTAGATCAGGGGACGAACACCGGGGAGCTGTTTTTT.